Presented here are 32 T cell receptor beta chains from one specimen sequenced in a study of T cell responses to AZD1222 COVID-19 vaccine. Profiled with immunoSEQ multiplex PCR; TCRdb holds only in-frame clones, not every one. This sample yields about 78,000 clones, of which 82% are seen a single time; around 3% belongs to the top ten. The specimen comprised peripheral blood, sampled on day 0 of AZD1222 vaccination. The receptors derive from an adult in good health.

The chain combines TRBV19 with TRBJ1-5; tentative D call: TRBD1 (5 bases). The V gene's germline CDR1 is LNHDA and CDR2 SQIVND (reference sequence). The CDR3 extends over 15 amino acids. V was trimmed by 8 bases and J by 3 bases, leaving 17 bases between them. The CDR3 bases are TGTGCCAGTCAGATCCGGCGGGGACTCAATCAGCCCCAGCATTTT. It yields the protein CASQIRRGLNQPQHF.

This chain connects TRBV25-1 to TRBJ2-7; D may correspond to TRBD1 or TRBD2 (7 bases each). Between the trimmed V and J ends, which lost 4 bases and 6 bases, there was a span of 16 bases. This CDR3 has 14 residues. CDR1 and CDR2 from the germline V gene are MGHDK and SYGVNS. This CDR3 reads CASSVTGEGREQYF. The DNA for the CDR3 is TGTGCCAGCAGTGTTACAGGGGAGGGGCGCGAGCAGTACTTC.

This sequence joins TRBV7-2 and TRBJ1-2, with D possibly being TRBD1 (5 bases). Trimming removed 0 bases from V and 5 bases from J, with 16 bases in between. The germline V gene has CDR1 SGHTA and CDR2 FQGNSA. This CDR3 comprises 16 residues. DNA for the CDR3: TGTGCCAGCAGCTTAGCTGGGGCCGGTGGAGGGTATGGCTACACCTTC. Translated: CASSLAGAGGGYGYTF. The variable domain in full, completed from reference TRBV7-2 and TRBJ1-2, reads GAGVSQSPSNKVTEKGKDVELRCDPISGHTALYWYRQSLGQGLEFLIYFQGNSAPDKSGLPSDRFSAERTGGSVSTLTIQRTQQEDSAVYLCASSLAGAGGGYGYTFGSGTRLTVV.

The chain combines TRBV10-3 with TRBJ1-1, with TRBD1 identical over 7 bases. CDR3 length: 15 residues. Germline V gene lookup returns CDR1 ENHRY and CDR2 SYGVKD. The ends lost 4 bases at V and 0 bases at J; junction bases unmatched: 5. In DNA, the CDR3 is TGTGCCATCAGTGGTATACAGGGGCTGAACACTGAAGCTTTCTTT. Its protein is CAISGIQGLNTEAFF.

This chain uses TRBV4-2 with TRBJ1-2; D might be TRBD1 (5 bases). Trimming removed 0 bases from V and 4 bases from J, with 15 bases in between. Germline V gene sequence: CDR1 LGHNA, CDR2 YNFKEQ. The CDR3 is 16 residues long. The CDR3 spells CASSQEDPGGFYGYTF. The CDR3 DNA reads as TGTGCCAGCAGCCAAGAAGATCCGGGGGGTTTCTATGGCTACACCTTC.

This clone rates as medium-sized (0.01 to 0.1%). CDR3: CASSDSPGVNEQFF. The CDR3 DNA reads as TGTGCCAGCAGTGACTCACCAGGGGTCAATGAGCAGTTCTTC. This chain connects TRBV6-4 to TRBJ2-1, with D possibly being TRBD1 (6 bases). The CDR3 runs 14 residues. With 0 bases removed from V and 6 bases from J, the gap between germline ends came to 9 bases. CDR1 is MRHNA, CDR2 SNTAGT, per germline.

CDR3 region: CAINTGQGYEQYF. The CDR3 DNA reads as TGTGCCATCAACACGGGACAGGGTTACGAGCAGTACTTC. V and J are TRBV10-3 and TRBJ2-7, with 9 nucleotides matching TRBD1. CDR1 and CDR2 (germline): ENHRY, SYGVKD. Germline trimming cut 7 bases from V and 4 bases from J; bases unmatched to any gene: 5. The CDR3 length is 13 residues.

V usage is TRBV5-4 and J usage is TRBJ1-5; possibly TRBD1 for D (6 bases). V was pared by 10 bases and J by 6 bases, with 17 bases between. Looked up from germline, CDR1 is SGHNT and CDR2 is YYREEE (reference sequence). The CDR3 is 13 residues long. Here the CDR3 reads CAPRARGCQPQHF. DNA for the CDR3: TGTGCCCCTAGAGCCAGGGGATGTCAGCCCCAGCATTTT.

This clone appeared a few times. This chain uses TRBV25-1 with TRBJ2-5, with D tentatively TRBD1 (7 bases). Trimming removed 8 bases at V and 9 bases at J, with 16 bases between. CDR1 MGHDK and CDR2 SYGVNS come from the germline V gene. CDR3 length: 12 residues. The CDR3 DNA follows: TGTGCCAGCCAAGAGGGCAGGGGGGCCCAGTACTTC. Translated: CASQEGRGAQYF.

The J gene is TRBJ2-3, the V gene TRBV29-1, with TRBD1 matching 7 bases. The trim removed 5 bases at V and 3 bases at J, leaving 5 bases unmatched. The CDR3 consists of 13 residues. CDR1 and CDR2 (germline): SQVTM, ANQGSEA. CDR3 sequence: CSVRQGGTDTQYF. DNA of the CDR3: TGCAGCGTTAGACAGGGTGGAACAGATACGCAGTATTTT.

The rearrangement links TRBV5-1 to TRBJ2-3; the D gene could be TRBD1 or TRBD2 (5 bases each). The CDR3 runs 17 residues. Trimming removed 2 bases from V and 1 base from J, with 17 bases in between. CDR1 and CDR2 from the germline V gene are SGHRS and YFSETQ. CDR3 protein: CASSFEPARGRTDTQYF. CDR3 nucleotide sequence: TGCGCCAGCAGCTTTGAGCCCGCTCGGGGCCGCACAGATACGCAGTATTTT.

In DNA form, the CDR3 reads TGTGCCAGCAGTCAAGTAGGCTACGAGCAGTACTTC. Its translation: CASSQVGYEQYF. The genes are TRBV25-1 and TRBJ2-7; D not resolved. CDR3 length equals 12 residues. Trimming took off 5 bases at V and 3 bases at J, with 8 bases between the two ends. Germline CDR1 and CDR2: MGHDK and SYGVNS.

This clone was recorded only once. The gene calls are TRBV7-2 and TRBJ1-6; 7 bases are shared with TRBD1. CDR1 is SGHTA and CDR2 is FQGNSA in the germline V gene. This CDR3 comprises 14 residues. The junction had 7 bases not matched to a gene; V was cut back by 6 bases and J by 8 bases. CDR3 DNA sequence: TGTGCCAGCAGATGGGCCAGGGGGGATTCACCCCTCCACTTT. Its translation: CASRWARGDSPLHF.

The CDR3: CASSIDRMNTEAFF. DNA for the CDR3: TGTGCCAGTAGTATAGATCGGATGAACACTGAAGCTTTCTTT. V is TRBV19 and J is TRBJ1-1; D unresolved. This CDR3 has 14 amino acids. Germline CDR1 LNHDA, CDR2 SQIVND (reference sequence). V lost 0 bases and J 0 bases, leaving 5 bases between the germline ends. The variable domain in full, completed from reference TRBV19 and TRBJ1-1, reads DGGITQSPKYLFRKEGQNVTLSCEQNLNHDAMYWYRQDPGQGLRLIYYSQIVNDFQKGDIAEGYSVSREKKESFPLTVTSAQKNPTAFYLCASSIDRMNTEAFFGQGTRLTVV.

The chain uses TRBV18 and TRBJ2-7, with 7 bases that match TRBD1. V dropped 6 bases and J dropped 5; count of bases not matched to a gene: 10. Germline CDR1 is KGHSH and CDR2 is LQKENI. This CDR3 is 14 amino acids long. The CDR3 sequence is CASSPGQAGNEQYF. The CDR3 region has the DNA TGTGCCAGCTCCCCCGGACAGGCTGGGAACGAGCAGTACTTC.

The CDR3 nucleotides are TGTGCCAGCAGCCCTTACTCGGGACAGGGGCAAACTCGCGGCTACACCTTC. Translation: CASSPYSGQGQTRGYTF. The chain recombines TRBV9 with TRBJ1-2, with 10 bases matching TRBD1. Germline CDR1 is SGDLS and CDR2 is YYNGEE. The V segment lost 4 bases and the J segment 8 bases; nucleotides outside the gene matches: 17. The CDR3 is 17 amino acids.

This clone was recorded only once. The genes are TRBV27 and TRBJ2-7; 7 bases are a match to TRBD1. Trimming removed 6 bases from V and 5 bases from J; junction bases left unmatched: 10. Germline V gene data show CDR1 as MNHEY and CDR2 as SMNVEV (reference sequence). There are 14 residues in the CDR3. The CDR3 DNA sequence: TGTGCCAGCAGCCTAACGACAGGGCTCGACGAGCAGTACTTC. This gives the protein CASSLTTGLDEQYF.

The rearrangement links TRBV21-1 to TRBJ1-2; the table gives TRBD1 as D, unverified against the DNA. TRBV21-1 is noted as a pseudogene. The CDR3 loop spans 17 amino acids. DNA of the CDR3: TGTGCCAGCAGCGCCCGATCGGACAGGGGGCACGCCTATGGCTACACCTTC. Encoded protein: CASSARSDRGHAYGYTF.

As DNA, the CDR3 is TGTGCCAGCAGCTTAGCAGCCAGCGGGGGCTACGAGCAGTACTTC. This translates into CASSLAASGGYEQYF. The rearrangement joins TRBV7-2 to TRBJ2-7, with 8 nucleotides matching TRBD2. There are 15 residues in the CDR3. Trimming took 0 bases from V and 3 from J; bases not matched to a gene: 4. The germline V gene encodes CDR1 SGHTA and CDR2 FQGNSA.

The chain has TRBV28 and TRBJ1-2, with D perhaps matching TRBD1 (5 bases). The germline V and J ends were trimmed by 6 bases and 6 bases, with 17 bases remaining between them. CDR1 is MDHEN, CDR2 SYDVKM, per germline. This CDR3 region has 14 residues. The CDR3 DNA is TGTGCCAGCAGCTTAAGGCCCAGGGTGGATGGCTACACCTTC. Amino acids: CASSLRPRVDGYTF.

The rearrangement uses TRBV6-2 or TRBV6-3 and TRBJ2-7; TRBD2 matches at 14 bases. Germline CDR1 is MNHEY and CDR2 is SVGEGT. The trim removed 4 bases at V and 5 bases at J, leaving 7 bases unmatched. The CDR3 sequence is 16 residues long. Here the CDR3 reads CASSSRLAGGPNEQYF. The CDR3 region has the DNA TGTGCCAGCAGTTCACGACTAGCGGGAGGGCCCAACGAGCAGTACTTC.

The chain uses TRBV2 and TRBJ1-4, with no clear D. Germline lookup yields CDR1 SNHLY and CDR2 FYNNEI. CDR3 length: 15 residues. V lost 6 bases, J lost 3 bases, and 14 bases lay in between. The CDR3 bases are TGTGCCAGCAGCGACTCCGGGATCGCTAATGAAAAACTGTTTTTT. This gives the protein CASSDSGIANEKLFF.

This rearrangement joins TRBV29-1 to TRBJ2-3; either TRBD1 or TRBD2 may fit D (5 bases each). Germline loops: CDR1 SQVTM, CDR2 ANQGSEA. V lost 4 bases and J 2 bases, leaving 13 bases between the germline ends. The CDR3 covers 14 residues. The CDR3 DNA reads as TGCAGCGTTGCGGGGCGGCCCCTCACAGATACGCAGTATTTT. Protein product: CSVAGRPLTDTQYF.

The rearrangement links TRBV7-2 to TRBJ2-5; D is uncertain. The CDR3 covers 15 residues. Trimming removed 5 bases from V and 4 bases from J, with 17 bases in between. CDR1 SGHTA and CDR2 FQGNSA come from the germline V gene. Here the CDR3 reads CASSRVIQKGETQYF. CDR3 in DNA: TGTGCCAGCAGCCGGGTCATACAAAAGGGAGAGACCCAGTACTTC. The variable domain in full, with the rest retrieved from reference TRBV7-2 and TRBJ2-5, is GAGVSQSPSNKVTEKGKDVELRCDPISGHTALYWYRQSLGQGLEFLIYFQGNSAPDKSGLPSDRFSAERTGGSVSTLTIQRTQQEDSAVYLCASSRVIQKGETQYFGPGTRLLVL.

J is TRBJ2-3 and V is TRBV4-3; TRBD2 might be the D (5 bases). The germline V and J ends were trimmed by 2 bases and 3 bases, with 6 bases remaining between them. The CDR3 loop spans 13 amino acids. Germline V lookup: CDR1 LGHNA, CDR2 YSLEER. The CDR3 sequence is CASSQRGTDTQYF. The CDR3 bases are TGCGCCAGCAGCCAAAGAGGGACAGATACGCAGTATTTT.

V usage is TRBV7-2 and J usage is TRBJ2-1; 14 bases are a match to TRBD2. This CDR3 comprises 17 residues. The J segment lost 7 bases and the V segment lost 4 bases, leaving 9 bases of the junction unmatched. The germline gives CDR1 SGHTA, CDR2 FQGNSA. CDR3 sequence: CASSYTGTSGRKNEQFF. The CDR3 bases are TGTGCCAGCAGCTACACCGGGACTAGCGGGAGAAAGAATGAGCAGTTCTTC.

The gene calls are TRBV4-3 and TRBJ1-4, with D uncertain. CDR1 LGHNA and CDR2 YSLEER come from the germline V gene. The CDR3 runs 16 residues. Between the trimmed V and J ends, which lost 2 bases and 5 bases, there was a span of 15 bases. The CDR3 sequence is CASSQSGLEKNEKLFF. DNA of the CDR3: TGCGCCAGCAGCCAAAGCGGGCTAGAGAAGAATGAAAAACTGTTTTTT.

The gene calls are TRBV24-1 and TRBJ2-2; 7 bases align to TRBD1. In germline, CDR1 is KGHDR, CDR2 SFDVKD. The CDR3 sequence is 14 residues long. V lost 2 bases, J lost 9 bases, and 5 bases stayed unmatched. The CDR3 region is CATSDSGTARELFF. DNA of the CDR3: TGTGCCACCAGTGATTCTGGGACAGCCAGGGAGCTGTTTTTT.

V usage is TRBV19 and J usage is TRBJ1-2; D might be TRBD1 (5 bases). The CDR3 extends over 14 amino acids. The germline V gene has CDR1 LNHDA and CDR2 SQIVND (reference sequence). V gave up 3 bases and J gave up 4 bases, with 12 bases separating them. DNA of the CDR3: TGTGCCAGTAGTATCCAACAGGTTGCCTATGGCTACACCTTC. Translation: CASSIQQVAYGYTF.

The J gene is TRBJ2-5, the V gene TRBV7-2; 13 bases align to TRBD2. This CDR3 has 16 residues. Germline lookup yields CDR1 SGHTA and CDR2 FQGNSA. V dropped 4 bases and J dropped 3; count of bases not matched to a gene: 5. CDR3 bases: TGTGCCAGCAGCTCCACTAGCGGGGGGGCCGAAGAGACCCAGTACTTC. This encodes CASSSTSGGAEETQYF.

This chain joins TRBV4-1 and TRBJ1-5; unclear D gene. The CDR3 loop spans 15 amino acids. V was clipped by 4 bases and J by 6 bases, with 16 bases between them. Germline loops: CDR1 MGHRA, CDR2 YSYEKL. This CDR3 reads CASSPAPGVAQPQHF. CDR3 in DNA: TGCGCCAGCAGCCCAGCTCCGGGTGTCGCTCAGCCCCAGCATTTT.

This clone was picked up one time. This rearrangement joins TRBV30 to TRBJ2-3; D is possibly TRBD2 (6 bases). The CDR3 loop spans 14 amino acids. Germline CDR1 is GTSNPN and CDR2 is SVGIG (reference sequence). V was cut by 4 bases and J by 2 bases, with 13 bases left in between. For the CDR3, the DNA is TGTGCCTGGAAGGCGGGACTTAACACAGATACGCAGTATTTT. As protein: CAWKAGLNTDTQYF. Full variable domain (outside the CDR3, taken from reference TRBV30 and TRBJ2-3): SQTIHQWPATLVQPVGSPLSLECTVEGTSNPNLYWYRQAAGRGLQLLFYSVGIGQISSEVPQNLSASRPQDRQFILSSKKLLLSDSGFYLCAWKAGLNTDTQYFGPGTRLTVL.